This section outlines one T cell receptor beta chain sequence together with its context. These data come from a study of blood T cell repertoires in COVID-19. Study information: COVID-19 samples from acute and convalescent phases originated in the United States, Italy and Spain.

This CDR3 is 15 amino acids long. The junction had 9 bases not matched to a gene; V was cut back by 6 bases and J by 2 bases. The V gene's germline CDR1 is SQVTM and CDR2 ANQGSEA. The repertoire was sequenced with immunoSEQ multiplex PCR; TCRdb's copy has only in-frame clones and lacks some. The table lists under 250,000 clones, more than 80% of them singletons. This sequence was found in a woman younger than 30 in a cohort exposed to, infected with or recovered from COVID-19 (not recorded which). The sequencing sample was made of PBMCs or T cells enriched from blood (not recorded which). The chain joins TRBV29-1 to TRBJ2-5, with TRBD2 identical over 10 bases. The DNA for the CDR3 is TGCAGCGTGGGCCCGACTAGCGGGTTTCAAGAGACCCAGTACTTC. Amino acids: CSVGPTSGFQETQYF.